The 31 T cell receptor beta chains given below trace back to one sample, sequenced in a study of T cell clonality in common variable immunodeficiency. The protocol was immunoSEQ multiplex PCR, while the TCRdb copy is restricted to in-frame clones and leaves out a portion. Altogether 45,000 to 60,000 clones were found in the sample, and no singletons occur. Sequencing was done on a sample of peripheral blood mononuclear cells. These receptors were collected from a person aged 18 to 70 in good health.

This clone was picked up many times. The observed sequence ends 3 residues before the CDR3 terminus, with the missing tail filled in from the germline J gene. This sequence joins TRBV2 and TRBJ1-5; the D is unclear. Trimming removed 6 bases from V and 2 bases from J, with 11 bases in between. The CDR3 runs 14 residues. Germline V gene lookup returns CDR1 SNHLY and CDR2 FYNNEI. CDR3 DNA (partial): TGTGCCAGCAGGAAAGATAGGGGCAATCAGCCC. Protein: CASRKDRGNQP. The full CDR3 is CASRKDRGNQPQHF.

This clone was recorded at least ten times. The read falls 3 residues short of the CDR3 end, and the missing part is taken from the germline J gene. The chain uses TRBV10-1 and TRBJ1-2; no reliable D call. V dropped 0 bases and J dropped 1 base, with 6 bases sitting between them. This CDR3 is 14 amino acids long. CDR1 is WNHNN, CDR2 SYGVQD, per germline (reference sequence). CDR3 DNA, as far as it was read: TGCGCCAGCAGTGAGTCCCAGTTTAACTATGGC. It encodes CASSESQFNYG. The whole CDR3 protein is CASSESQFNYGYTF.

Of note for this clone: The CDR3 extends 3 residues past the end of the read, so its final part is completed from the germline J gene. The chain couples TRBV5-6 to TRBJ1-2; TRBD1 matches 7 bases. The CDR3 contains 14 residues. Germline CDR1 reads SGHDT; CDR2 reads YYEEEE. The sequenced CDR3 bases are TGTGCCAGCAGCTTGGAACAGGGGAAAGAGACC. Translating gives CASSLEQGKET. The CDR3 as a whole reads CASSLEQGKETYTF.

This clone was counted ten times or more. The CDR3 extends 3 residues past the end of the read, so its final part is completed from the germline J gene. The chain has TRBV10-3 and TRBJ1-2; D remains unclear. V lost 3 bases and J 6 bases, leaving 14 bases between the germline ends. The CDR3 runs 14 residues. Looked up from germline, CDR1 is ENHRY and CDR2 is SYGVKD. CDR3 sequence: CAISENSGSNGYTF. Partial CDR3 DNA: TGTGCCATCAGTGAAAACTCGGGGAGCAATGGC.

There are many counts of this clone. The CDR3 end lies 3 residues beyond the end of the read and is filled in from the germline J gene. V usage is TRBV5-1 and J usage is TRBJ2-5, with 7 bases matching TRBD1. The CDR3 is made up of 15 amino acids. CDR1 and CDR2 from the germline V gene are SGHRS and YFSETQ. V lost 4 bases and J lost 1; bases outside the gene matches: 7. The CDR3 sequence: CASSPGGEIQETQYF. CDR3 DNA, as far as it was read: TGCGCCAGCAGCCCAGGGGGAGAGATCCAAGAGACC.

This clone came up many times. Sequencing ends 3 residues short of the CDR3 end; the germline J gene provides the rest. The J gene is TRBJ1-6, the V gene TRBV28; tentatively, D is TRBD1 (5 bases). This CDR3 spans 15 amino acids. The germline gives CDR1 MDHEN, CDR2 SYDVKM. Trimming left V 6 bases short and J 5 bases short, with 14 bases between. CDR3 DNA, as far as it was read: TGTGCCAGCAGAAGGGGCTCCCCCAATAATTCACCC. Translated, it gives CASRRGSPNNSP. The full CDR3 reads CASRRGSPNNSPLHF.

This clone was found many times. The CDR3 end is not reached by the read, which stops 3 residues before it; the germline J gene fills it in. J is TRBJ1-4 and V is TRBV7-6, with 8 bases matching TRBD1. The CDR3 spans 18 residues. The junction had 8 bases not matched to a gene; V was cut back by 2 bases and J by 0 bases. Looked up from germline, CDR1 is SGHVS and CDR2 is FNYEAQ. The CDR3 here is CASSLTRTGTATNEKLFF. Partial CDR3 DNA: TGTGCCAGCAGCTTAACCCGGACAGGGACTGCAACTAATGAAAAA. The whole variable domain, filled in from reference TRBV7-6 and TRBJ1-4, reads GAGVSQSPRYKVTKRGQDVALRCDPISGHVSLYWYRQALGQGPEFLTYFNYEAQQDKSGLPNDRFSAERPEGSISTLTIQRTEQRDSAMYRCASSLTRTGTATNEKLFFGSGTQLSVL.

This clone was counted at least ten times. The read falls 3 residues short of the CDR3 end, and the missing part is taken from the germline J gene. The chain employs TRBV5-1 and TRBJ1-4; TRBD1 aligns across 9 bases. The germline V gene encodes CDR1 SGHRS and CDR2 YFSETQ. V trimming: 4 bases; J trimming: 1 base; junction bases outside the gene matches: 11. The CDR3 runs 18 residues. The CDR3 DNA, read in part, is TGCGCCAGCAGCCTGGGACGGGGACAGGGTGTAACTAATGAAAAA. The encoded protein is CASSLGRGQGVTNEK. The entire CDR3 protein is CASSLGRGQGVTNEKLFF.

This clone was counted at least ten times. The CDR3 extends 3 residues past the end of the read, so its final part is completed from the germline J gene. The chain combines TRBV7-2 with TRBJ1-5; D not resolved. V shed 5 bases and J shed 7 bases, with 12 bases lying between them. The CDR3 is 13 amino acids. Germline lookup yields CDR1 SGHTA and CDR2 FQGNSA. The sequenced CDR3 bases are TGTGCCAGCAGCGTATCCCAGAACCAGCCC. Translated: CASSVSQNQP. The complete CDR3 protein is CASSVSQNQPQHF.

Ten or more counts support this clone. The read terminates 3 residues before the CDR3 end, so the remaining end is supplied by the germline J gene. The chain links TRBV18 to TRBJ1-2; 7 bases line up with TRBD1. The CDR3 consists of 15 residues. The germline V gene encodes CDR1 KGHSH and CDR2 LQKENI. The part of the CDR3 DNA that was read is TGTGCCAGCTCACCCCCAGGCGGGCAGGGGGGCGGC. Translated: CASSPPGGQGGG. The entire CDR3 sequence reads CASSPPGGQGGGYTF.

This clone appeared many times. CDR3 amino acids: CASSQSQGETQYF. The sequenced part of the CDR3 DNA is TGTGCCAGCAGCCAGTCCCAAGGGGAGACC. The chain employs TRBV4-2 and TRBJ2-5; D remains unclear. The observed sequence ends 3 residues before the CDR3 terminus, with the missing tail filled in from the germline J gene. Trimming took 3 bases from V and 5 from J, leaving 10 bases between them. Germline lookup yields CDR1 LGHNA and CDR2 YNFKEQ. The CDR3 has 13 residues.

This clone was observed at least ten times. The read ends 3 residues early relative to the CDR3; the germline J gene fills the gap. The chain combines TRBV4-2 with TRBJ2-1; a possible D gene is TRBD1 (6 bases). V gave up 4 bases and J gave up 4 bases, with 20 bases separating them. The CDR3 length is 17 residues. In germline, CDR1 is LGHNA, CDR2 YNFKEQ. CDR3: CASSPARGTTRYNEQFF. The DNA read from the CDR3 is TGTGCCAGCAGCCCAGCCAGGGGCACTACCCGGTACAATGAG.

The table lists this clone with a few counts. Sequencing ends 3 residues short of the CDR3 end; the germline J gene provides the rest. The rearrangement uses TRBV19 and TRBJ1-2, with 9 bases fitting TRBD1. CDR1 and CDR2 from the germline V gene are LNHDA and SQIVND (reference sequence). This CDR3 has 15 amino acids. CDR3 bases read: TGTGCCAGTAGGGGGACAGGGATCGTTTCAGATACC. As protein: CASRGTGIVSDT. The whole CDR3 region reads CASRGTGIVSDTYTF. Drawing the rest from reference TRBV19 and TRBJ1-2, the complete variable domain is DGGITQSPKYLFRKEGQNVTLSCEQNLNHDAMYWYRQDPGQGLRLIYYSQIVNDFQKGDIAEGYSVSREKKESFPLTVTSAQKNPTAFYLCASRGTGIVSDTYTFGSGTRLTVV.

In regard to this clone: The read stops 3 residues short of the end of the CDR3; the missing end is completed from the germline J gene. This sequence joins TRBV10-2 and TRBJ1-5; 10 bases are shared with TRBD1. The V segment lost 3 bases and the J segment 6 bases; nucleotides outside the gene matches: 11. Germline values: CDR1 WSHSY, CDR2 SAAADI. This CDR3 spans 17 amino acids. The CDR3 here is CASSDPGQGVVGQPQHF. The CDR3 bases that were read are TGCGCCAGCAGTGACCCTGGACAGGGGGTGGTGGGTCAGCCC.

This clone was seen repeatedly, ten times or more. Read sequence stops 3 residues before the CDR3 end, and the germline J gene provides the missing end. This chain connects TRBV4-2 to TRBJ2-2, with TRBD2 matching 10 bases. Germline CDR1 is LGHNA and CDR2 is YNFKEQ. The V segment lost 4 bases and the J segment 7 bases; nucleotides outside the gene matches: 15. This CDR3 region has 18 residues. Here the CDR3 reads CASSPRVASGGANGELFF. The DNA read from the CDR3 is TGTGCCAGCAGCCCTAGAGTGGCGAGCGGGGGGGCCAACGGGGAG.

This clone was seen ten or more times. The read ends 3 residues shy of where the CDR3 ends; the end is completed using the germline J gene. The genes are TRBV10-3 and TRBJ2-7; TRBD2 matches at 8 bases. Germline lookup yields CDR1 ENHRY and CDR2 SYGVKD. Trimming took 2 bases from V and 6 from J; bases not matched to a gene: 9. The CDR3 runs 15 residues. The part of the CDR3 DNA that was read is TGTGCCATCAGTGAGCGGGAGGGGAGGTCCGGCGAG. Translating it yields CAISEREGRSGE. The whole CDR3 region reads CAISEREGRSGEQYF.

This clone was observed a few times. The sequence runs out 3 residues before the end of the CDR3; the remainder is reconstructed from the germline J gene. This chain links TRBV20-1 with TRBJ2-3, with D maybe TRBD1 (5 bases). This CDR3 region has 15 residues. Germline-derived CDR1 and CDR2 are DFQATT and SNEGSKA (reference sequence). The CDR3 here is CSARDSSQGRQPQYF. The sequenced CDR3 bases are TGCAGTGCTAGAGATTCCTCGCAGGGTCGGCAGCCG.

This clone was detected many times. The CDR3 end is not reached by the read, which stops 3 residues before it; the germline J gene fills it in. The chain couples TRBV5-1 to TRBJ2-5, with 8 bases that match TRBD1. This CDR3 has 13 residues. Germline CDR1 SGHRS, CDR2 YFSETQ. J gave up 5 bases and V 5 bases, and 5 bases lay outside the gene matches. The CDR3 DNA, read in part, is TGCGCCAGCAGGTCAGGGGGCACGGAGACC. Protein: CASRSGGTET. The full CDR3 is CASRSGGTETQYF. Filled out from reference TRBV5-1 and TRBJ2-5, the complete variable domain reads KAGVTQTPRYLIKTRGQQVTLSCSPISGHRSVSWYQQTPGQGLQFLFEYFSETQRNKGNFPGRFSGRQFSNSRSEMNVSTLELGDSALYLCASRSGGTETQYFGPGTRLLVL.

This clone was picked up many times. Read data end 3 residues before the CDR3 end; the end is taken from the germline J gene. The J gene is TRBJ2-5, the V gene TRBV5-1; TRBD2 matches 15 bases. V shed 4 bases, J shed 0 bases, and the junction held 7 bases outside the gene matches. This CDR3 comprises 18 residues. From germline, CDR1 is SGHRS and CDR2 YFSETQ. This CDR3 is CASSAGLAGGPYQETQYF. The CDR3 DNA, read in part, is TGCGCCAGCAGCGCGGGACTAGCGGGGGGTCCGTACCAAGAGACC.

This clone was seen at least ten times. The read stops 3 residues short of the end of the CDR3; the missing end is completed from the germline J gene. The chain carries TRBV30 and TRBJ1-2; D possibly corresponds to TRBD1 (6 bases). The CDR3 extends over 17 amino acids. V was trimmed by 3 bases and J by 1 base, leaving 21 bases between them. The germline V gene has CDR1 GTSNPN and CDR2 SVGIG (reference sequence). The CDR3 here is CAWSPRLGTLINYGYTF. The part of the CDR3 DNA that was read is TGTGCCTGGAGCCCTCGGTTGGGGACACTAATTAACTATGGC.

There are many counts of this clone. From the germline J gene comes the end of the CDR3, since the read stops 3 residues before it. This chain uses TRBV29-1 with TRBJ1-2; 9 bases are shared with TRBD1. The germline gives CDR1 SQVTM, CDR2 ANQGSEA. The CDR3 sequence is 13 residues long. The CDR3 reads CSVQDRGGQGYTF. The CDR3 bases that were read are TGCAGCGTGCAGGACAGGGGAGGTCAGGGC.

This clone was detected ten times or more. The read ends 3 residues shy of where the CDR3 ends; the end is completed using the germline J gene. The chain combines TRBV7-9 with TRBJ1-1, with D possibly matching TRBD1 (5 bases). Deletions cut 5 bases from V and 4 bases from J, with 17 bases between. Germline V gene lookup returns CDR1 SEHNR and CDR2 FQNEAQ (reference sequence). The CDR3 totals 15 residues. CDR3 loop: CASSPTAPGGTEAFF. Incomplete CDR3 DNA: TGTGCCAGCAGCCCCACGGCCCCCGGGGGCACTGAA.

This clone was detected ten times or more. The CDR3 sequence is CSVGQANTGELFF. Incomplete CDR3 DNA: TGCAGCGTTGGGCAGGCGAACACCGGGGAG. V gene TRBV29-1 combines with J gene TRBJ2-2; no clear D gene. The read ends 3 residues early relative to the CDR3; the germline J gene fills the gap. Trimming pared 4 bases from V and 0 bases from J, leaving 6 bases between. Germline-derived CDR1 and CDR2 are SQVTM and ANQGSEA. The CDR3 consists of 13 residues.

This clone occurred many times. The read stops 3 residues short of the end of the CDR3; the missing end is completed from the germline J gene. V and J are TRBV20-1 and TRBJ1-4; 7 bases are shared with TRBD1. Germline CDR1 reads DFQATT; CDR2 reads SNEGSKA (reference sequence). Trimming at V came to 0 bases and at J to 4 bases, leaving 8 bases not matched to a gene. The CDR3 is 16 amino acids. CDR3 sequence reads: CSARDIVAGGNEKLFF. The sequenced CDR3 bases are TGCAGTGCTAGAGATATAGTGGCAGGGGGTAATGAAAAA.

This clone occurred many times. The read ends 3 residues shy of where the CDR3 ends; the end is completed using the germline J gene. The V call is TRBV5-1, the J call TRBJ2-5; weak D call: TRBD1 (5 bases). The CDR3 consists of 15 residues. In germline, CDR1 is SGHRS, CDR2 YFSETQ. V lost 0 bases and J lost 1, with 10 bases in between. CDR3 amino acids: CASSLGSRAQETQYF. The covered CDR3 bases are TGCGCCAGCAGCTTGGGTAGCAGGGCCCAAGAGACC.

The sample holds many counts of this clone. The sequenced fragment ends 3 residues before the CDR3 boundary, so the rest is inferred from the germline J gene. This chain connects TRBV20-1 to TRBJ2-3; TRBD2 agrees at 8 bases. The CDR3 covers 16 residues. V shed 0 bases, J shed 5 bases, and the junction held 10 bases outside the gene matches. CDR1 and CDR2 from the germline V gene are DFQATT and SNEGSKA (reference sequence). CDR3 protein: CSARDGRGGRGDTQYF. CDR3 DNA, as far as it was read: TGCAGTGCTAGAGATGGACGGGGGGGCCGGGGAGATACG.

This clone was seen many times. This CDR3 is CASSPTIGGYEQYF. The covered CDR3 bases are TGTGCCAGCAGCCCCACTATCGGGGGATACGAG. The V and J genes are TRBV11-2 and TRBJ2-7, with D perhaps TRBD2 (6 bases). The read halts 3 residues ahead of the CDR3 end, with the missing end drawn from the germline J gene. Germline CDR1 and CDR2: SGHAT and FQNNGV. There are 14 residues in the CDR3. Deletions cut 5 bases from V and 4 bases from J, with 15 bases between.

This clone occurred many times. The read halts 3 residues ahead of the CDR3 end, with the missing end drawn from the germline J gene. Within the sample, other DNA sequences also encode this same CDR3. The chain combines TRBV18 with TRBJ2-1, with 12 positions matching TRBD1. This CDR3 comprises 17 residues. Germline V gives CDR1 KGHSH, CDR2 LQKENI. V lost 3 bases, J lost 5 bases, and 8 bases stayed unmatched. CDR3 sequence reads: CASSPTSRDRGHNEQFF. The DNA read from the CDR3 is TGTGCCAGCTCACCCACCAGCCGGGACAGGGGGCACAATGAG.

This clone has a count of ten or more. The read finishes 3 residues shy of the CDR3 end, and the germline J gene is used to complete it. This chain connects TRBV29-1 to TRBJ2-7, with D possibly being TRBD2 (5 bases). Per germline, CDR1 SQVTM and CDR2 ANQGSEA. The length of the CDR3 is 13 residues. V gave up 4 bases and J gave up 1 base, with 11 bases separating them. The DNA read from the CDR3 is TGCAGCGTTGCCAGGAGGCTTTCCTACGAG. Amino acids: CSVARRLSYE. The CDR3 in full is CSVARRLSYEQYF.

This clone was seen at least ten times. The sequenced fragment ends 3 residues before the CDR3 boundary, so the rest is inferred from the germline J gene. The chain links TRBV2 to TRBJ1-1; TRBD1 matches 9 bases. CDR1 is SNHLY, CDR2 FYNNEI, per germline. With V trimmed by 8 bases and J by 5 bases, 6 bases remained unmatched. This CDR3 comprises 13 residues. Here the CDR3 reads CASGLTGGTEAFF. The covered CDR3 bases are TGTGCCAGCGGGTTGACAGGGGGGACTGAA.

This clone appeared many times. Read data end 3 residues before the CDR3 end; the end is taken from the germline J gene. This chain links TRBV30 with TRBJ2-7; 8 nucleotides agree with TRBD2. The V gene's germline CDR1 is GTSNPN and CDR2 SVGIG (reference sequence). The length of the CDR3 is 14 residues. J lost 6 bases, V lost 3 bases, and 10 bases had no gene match. The covered CDR3 bases are TGTGCCTGGAGAGTTTCGGGGGGGGGAGGCGAG. It translates to CAWRVSGGGGE. Given in full, the CDR3 is CAWRVSGGGGEQYF.